This is a list of T cell receptor beta chains from one sample in a study of blood T cell repertoires in COVID-19. Only in-frame clones appear in the TCRdb table, and some are missing; sequencing was by immunoSEQ multiplex PCR. This table holds 250,000 to 350,000 clones, more than 85% found once. Sample: peripheral blood. Receptors were obtained from a young woman with COVID-19, enrolled during active disease. CDR3s include the opening cysteine and the closing phenylalanine or tryptophan. The order of the fields is D gene, clone size, J gene, V gene, CDR3 protein, CDR3 DNA. The D gene is left open where the match is weak. Clone size appears in some rows only: once, few, many, or a class for an expanded clone.

d_call: TRBD1
clone_size: few
j_call: TRBJ1-1
v_call: TRBV6-5
cdr3_aa: CASSPRGSGNTEAFF
cdr3_nt: TGTGCCAGCAGTCCCAGGGGGTCGGGGAACACTGAAGCTTTCTTT

d_call: -
clone_size: -
j_call: TRBJ2-1
v_call: TRBV19
cdr3_aa: CASSHSSYNEQFF
cdr3_nt: TGTGCCAGTAGTCACAGCTCCTACAATGAGCAGTTCTTC

d_call: TRBD2
clone_size: -
j_call: TRBJ2-3
v_call: TRBV7-9
cdr3_aa: CASSLGLADSTDTQYF
cdr3_nt: TGTGCCAGCAGCTTGGGACTAGCGGATTCCACAGATACGCAGTATTTT

d_call: -
clone_size: -
j_call: TRBJ2-4
v_call: TRBV19
cdr3_aa: CASSISKGLKAKNIQYF
cdr3_nt: TGTGCCAGTAGTATCTCGAAGGGGTTAAAGGCCAAAAACATTCAGTACTTC

d_call: TRBD2
clone_size: -
j_call: TRBJ2-7
v_call: TRBV18
cdr3_aa: CASSRLAGVSDSYEQYF
cdr3_nt: TGTGCCAGCTCACGACTAGCGGGAGTATCGGACTCCTACGAGCAGTACTTC

d_call: TRBD1
clone_size: -
j_call: TRBJ1-2
v_call: TRBV18
cdr3_aa: CASSPTGGNYGYTF
cdr3_nt: TGTGCCAGCTCGCCAACAGGGGGGAACTATGGCTACACCTTC

d_call: TRBD2
clone_size: -
j_call: TRBJ2-1
v_call: TRBV24-1
cdr3_aa: CATSGSGSGNEQFF
cdr3_nt: TGTGCCACCAGTGGCAGCGGGAGTGGCAATGAGCAGTTCTTC

d_call: -
clone_size: -
j_call: TRBJ1-2
v_call: TRBV7-9
cdr3_aa: CASSSPLREGAHNYGYTF
cdr3_nt: TGTGCCAGCAGCTCCCCTCTTAGGGAGGGTGCGCATAACTATGGCTACACCTTC

d_call: -
clone_size: -
j_call: TRBJ2-3
v_call: TRBV27
cdr3_aa: CASSQDSPTDTQYF
cdr3_nt: TGTGCCAGCAGTCAGGACAGCCCCACAGATACGCAGTATTTT

d_call: -
clone_size: -
j_call: TRBJ1-5
v_call: TRBV10-1
cdr3_aa: CASSASGVNQPQHF
cdr3_nt: TGCGCCAGCAGTGCCTCGGGGGTTAATCAGCCCCAGCATTTT

d_call: TRBD1
clone_size: -
j_call: TRBJ1-5
v_call: TRBV7-2
cdr3_aa: CASSLEGTGANQPQHF
cdr3_nt: TGTGCCAGCAGCTTAGAAGGAACAGGGGCAAATCAGCCCCAGCATTTT

d_call: -
clone_size: -
j_call: TRBJ2-3
v_call: TRBV19
cdr3_aa: CASSIQGDTQYF
cdr3_nt: TGTGCCAGTAGTATACAGGGCGATACGCAGTATTTT

d_call: -
clone_size: -
j_call: TRBJ2-5
v_call: TRBV6-5
cdr3_aa: CASSYSAGQRPKTQYF
cdr3_nt: TGTGCCAGCAGTTACTCAGCCGGACAGCGGCCGAAGACCCAGTACTTC

d_call: -
clone_size: -
j_call: TRBJ1-1
v_call: TRBV30
cdr3_aa: CAWSVSRVMAEAFF
cdr3_nt: TGTGCCTGGAGTGTAAGCAGGGTAATGGCTGAAGCTTTCTTT

d_call: TRBD1
clone_size: -
j_call: TRBJ1-5
v_call: TRBV24-1
cdr3_aa: CATSDPRQGSNQPQHF
cdr3_nt: TGTGCCACCAGTGATCCGCGACAGGGGAGCAATCAGCCCCAGCATTTT

d_call: -
clone_size: -
j_call: TRBJ1-2
v_call: TRBV5-4
cdr3_aa: CASSGSRTGVNYGYTF
cdr3_nt: TGTGCCAGCAGCGGGTCCCGAACGGGGGTCAACTATGGCTACACCTTC

d_call: -
clone_size: once
j_call: TRBJ2-2
v_call: TRBV11-3
cdr3_aa: CASSLSAAGELFF
cdr3_nt: TGTGCCAGCAGCTTAAGCGCCGCCGGGGAGCTGTTTTTT

d_call: TRBD1
clone_size: -
j_call: TRBJ2-7
v_call: TRBV5-1
cdr3_aa: CASSGTGAPFSYEQYF
cdr3_nt: TGCGCCAGCAGCGGAACAGGGGCCCCCTTCTCCTACGAGCAGTACTTC

d_call: -
clone_size: -
j_call: TRBJ1-1
v_call: TRBV27
cdr3_aa: CASRRGVGYIEAFF
cdr3_nt: TGTGCCAGCAGACGGGGGGTCGGCTACATTGAAGCTTTCTTT

d_call: -
clone_size: -
j_call: TRBJ1-1
v_call: TRBV11-1
cdr3_aa: CASSPLISGNTEAFF
cdr3_nt: TGTGCCAGCAGCCCCCTGATTAGTGGGAACACTGAAGCTTTCTTT

d_call: TRBD2
clone_size: -
j_call: TRBJ2-7
v_call: TRBV19
cdr3_aa: CASSKGGPTSPYEQYF
cdr3_nt: TGTGCCAGTAGCAAAGGCGGGCCGACTAGCCCCTACGAGCAGTACTTC

d_call: -
clone_size: -
j_call: TRBJ1-2
v_call: TRBV3-1/TRBV3-2
cdr3_aa: CASSFTGDYGYTF
cdr3_nt: TGTGCCAGCAGCTTTACAGGTGACTATGGCTACACCTTC

d_call: TRBD1
clone_size: -
j_call: TRBJ1-3
v_call: TRBV7-6
cdr3_aa: CASSPQTGKAGNTIYF
cdr3_nt: TGTGCCAGCAGCCCCCAGACAGGGAAGGCTGGAAACACCATATATTTT

d_call: TRBD2
clone_size: -
j_call: TRBJ2-7
v_call: TRBV28
cdr3_aa: CASRREGAYEQYF
cdr3_nt: TGTGCCAGCAGGCGGGAGGGGGCCTACGAGCAGTACTTC

d_call: TRBD1
clone_size: -
j_call: TRBJ2-1
v_call: TRBV14
cdr3_aa: CASSQVGQGTYNEQFF
cdr3_nt: TGTGCCAGCAGCCAAGTGGGACAGGGTACTTACAATGAGCAGTTCTTC

d_call: TRBD2
clone_size: -
j_call: TRBJ2-7
v_call: TRBV19
cdr3_aa: CASSIFLAGAGEQYF
cdr3_nt: TGTGCCAGTAGTATTTTCCTAGCGGGAGCGGGCGAGCAGTACTTC

d_call: TRBD1
clone_size: -
j_call: TRBJ1-2
v_call: TRBV12-5
cdr3_aa: CASGLITGGGGYTF
cdr3_nt: TGTGCTAGTGGTTTGATTACAGGGGGAGGCGGCTACACCTTC

d_call: TRBD1
clone_size: -
j_call: TRBJ1-1
v_call: TRBV7-2
cdr3_aa: CASSLETGTNTEAFF
cdr3_nt: TGTGCCAGCAGCTTAGAGACAGGGACCAACACTGAAGCTTTCTTT

d_call: -
clone_size: -
j_call: TRBJ1-6
v_call: TRBV6-4
cdr3_aa: CASSDTGNSPLHF
cdr3_nt: TGTGCCAGCAGTGACACGGGGAATTCACCCCTCCACTTT

d_call: -
clone_size: once
j_call: TRBJ1-2
v_call: TRBV7-8
cdr3_aa: CASTVLGGLVAYGYTF
cdr3_nt: TGTGCCAGCACCGTACTCGGAGGGTTAGTGGCCTATGGCTACACCTTC

d_call: -
clone_size: -
j_call: TRBJ1-4
v_call: TRBV6-5
cdr3_aa: CASSSTGSTNEKLFF
cdr3_nt: TGTGCCAGCAGTTCGACAGGTTCAACTAATGAAAAACTGTTTTTT

d_call: TRBD1
clone_size: -
j_call: TRBJ1-2
v_call: TRBV27
cdr3_aa: CASSSTGGTGYTF
cdr3_nt: TGTGCCAGCAGTTCTACAGGGGGCACTGGCTACACCTTC

d_call: TRBD1
clone_size: -
j_call: TRBJ1-3
v_call: TRBV9
cdr3_aa: CASSATTGAVSSGNTIYF
cdr3_nt: TGTGCCAGCAGCGCCACTACAGGGGCTGTGAGCTCTGGAAACACCATATATTTT

d_call: -
clone_size: -
j_call: TRBJ1-4
v_call: TRBV5-4
cdr3_aa: CASSLAQTDEKLFF
cdr3_nt: TGTGCCAGCAGCTTGGCCCAAACGGATGAAAAACTGTTTTTT

d_call: -
clone_size: -
j_call: TRBJ1-5
v_call: TRBV6-1
cdr3_aa: CASSEVADYSNQPQHF
cdr3_nt: TGTGCCAGCAGTGAAGTGGCAGATTATAGCAATCAGCCCCAGCATTTT

d_call: TRBD2
clone_size: -
j_call: TRBJ2-1
v_call: TRBV5-1
cdr3_aa: CASRYTLAGVQFF
cdr3_nt: TGCGCCAGCAGGTACACCCTAGCGGGAGTGCAGTTCTTC

d_call: -
clone_size: -
j_call: TRBJ2-5
v_call: TRBV3-1/TRBV3-2
cdr3_aa: CASSQGDNWYQETQYF
cdr3_nt: TGTGCCAGCAGCCAAGGGGACAACTGGTACCAAGAGACCCAGTACTTC

d_call: -
clone_size: once
j_call: TRBJ2-4
v_call: TRBV28
cdr3_aa: CASSLDRNLAKNIQYF
cdr3_nt: TGTGCCAGCAGTCTGGACAGAAATCTAGCCAAAAACATTCAGTACTTC

d_call: -
clone_size: -
j_call: TRBJ2-7
v_call: TRBV2
cdr3_aa: CASSPNRVEEQYF
cdr3_nt: TGTGCCAGCAGTCCTAACAGGGTAGAAGAGCAGTACTTC

d_call: -
clone_size: -
j_call: TRBJ1-1
v_call: TRBV19
cdr3_aa: CASSIGRDTEAFF
cdr3_nt: TGTGCCAGTAGTATAGGGCGGGACACTGAAGCTTTCTTT

d_call: TRBD1
clone_size: -
j_call: TRBJ2-5
v_call: TRBV15
cdr3_aa: CATSVDRGETQYF
cdr3_nt: TGTGCCACCAGCGTTGACAGGGGAGAGACCCAGTACTTC

d_call: -
clone_size: -
j_call: TRBJ2-2
v_call: TRBV7-9
cdr3_aa: CASSPTVTGELFF
cdr3_nt: TGTGCCAGCAGCCCGACAGTCACCGGGGAGCTGTTTTTT

d_call: TRBD1
clone_size: -
j_call: TRBJ1-6
v_call: TRBV7-9
cdr3_aa: CASGVSPSGAGGSPLHF
cdr3_nt: TGTGCCAGCGGCGTATCTCCCTCGGGGGCAGGGGGATCACCCCTCCACTTT

d_call: TRBD1
clone_size: -
j_call: TRBJ1-3
v_call: TRBV19
cdr3_aa: CASSEWTGGQSGNTIYF
cdr3_nt: TGTGCCAGTAGTGAGTGGACAGGGGGCCAATCTGGAAACACCATATATTTT

d_call: -
clone_size: -
j_call: TRBJ2-4
v_call: TRBV7-6
cdr3_aa: CASSPTIPLAKNIQYF
cdr3_nt: TGTGCCAGCAGCCCGACAATTCCACTAGCCAAAAACATTCAGTACTTC

d_call: -
clone_size: -
j_call: TRBJ1-3
v_call: TRBV5-6
cdr3_aa: CASSFGVLAGNTIYF
cdr3_nt: TGTGCCAGCAGCTTCGGGGTCCTGGCTGGAAACACCATATATTTT

d_call: TRBD2
clone_size: -
j_call: TRBJ2-1
v_call: TRBV28
cdr3_aa: CASSLAGRIHEQFF
cdr3_nt: TGTGCCAGCAGTCTAGCGGGAAGGATACATGAGCAGTTCTTC

d_call: -
clone_size: -
j_call: TRBJ1-1
v_call: TRBV6-5
cdr3_aa: CASNQGSTEAFF
cdr3_nt: TGTGCCAGCAACCAGGGGAGCACTGAAGCTTTCTTT

d_call: -
clone_size: -
j_call: TRBJ2-1
v_call: TRBV15
cdr3_aa: CATSRGLGGDSEQFF
cdr3_nt: TGTGCCACCAGCAGGGGCCTGGGCGGGGACAGTGAGCAGTTCTTC

d_call: -
clone_size: -
j_call: TRBJ1-1
v_call: TRBV27
cdr3_aa: CASSLLNTEAFF
cdr3_nt: TGTGCCAGCAGTTTACTCAACACTGAAGCTTTCTTT

d_call: TRBD2
clone_size: -
j_call: TRBJ2-2
v_call: TRBV11-3
cdr3_aa: CASSPREGFNTGELFF
cdr3_nt: TGTGCCAGCAGCCCCCGGGAGGGGTTCAACACCGGGGAGCTGTTTTTT

d_call: TRBD1
clone_size: -
j_call: TRBJ2-3
v_call: TRBV5-8
cdr3_aa: CASSPGQGADTQYF
cdr3_nt: TGTGCCAGCAGCCCGGGACAGGGGGCAGATACGCAGTATTTT

d_call: -
clone_size: -
j_call: TRBJ2-1
v_call: TRBV14
cdr3_aa: CASSSLRGDSYNEQFF
cdr3_nt: TGTGCCAGCAGCTCGCTCAGGGGTGACTCCTACAATGAGCAGTTCTTC

d_call: -
clone_size: -
j_call: TRBJ1-3
v_call: TRBV6-5
cdr3_aa: CASSSSGGNTIYF
cdr3_nt: TGTGCCAGCAGTTCCAGCGGTGGAAACACCATATATTTT

d_call: -
clone_size: -
j_call: TRBJ2-2
v_call: TRBV27
cdr3_aa: CASSLRAANTGELFF
cdr3_nt: TGTGCCAGCAGTTTGAGGGCCGCGAACACCGGGGAGCTGTTTTTT

d_call: -
clone_size: -
j_call: TRBJ1-1
v_call: TRBV5-1
cdr3_aa: CASSPAGTGGTEAFF
cdr3_nt: TGCGCCAGCTCCCCGGCTGGGACTGGGGGAACTGAAGCTTTCTTT